A single sample is the source of the 11 T cell receptor beta chains below, sequenced in a study of post-analysis software for immune sequencing data. The antigens of these receptors remain unknown. Unique molecular identifiers were built into the TCR beta cDNA libraries. In TCRdb, the PCR reads were re-called with MiXCR into one record per CDR3 protein. This table holds more than 500,000 distinct CDR3 sequences, roughly 34% found once. Broader study findings: TRBV5-6, TRBV5-1 and TRBV20-1 were among about 5 TRBV segments more frequent in patients than controls.

The sequenced material came from blood. These receptors all come from a girl aged 2-17 years with multiple sclerosis.

This clonotype appeared a few times. The CDR3 reads CASTSSELGETQYF. The CDR3 coding sequence is TGTGCCAGCACCTCGTCCGAGTTGGGAGAGACCCAGTACTTC. The rearrangement uses TRBV6-2 or TRBV6-3 and TRBJ2-5; no reliable D call. CDR3 length equals 14 residues. Per the germline V gene, CDR1 is MNHEY and CDR2 is SVGEGT. Deletions cut 7 bases from V and 4 bases from J, with 16 bases between.

The rearrangement joins TRBV7-9 to TRBJ2-5; TRBD1 is a possible D gene (5 bases). The length of the CDR3 is 15 residues. Trimming left V 3 bases short and J 5 bases short, with 16 bases between. Germline CDR1 reads SEHNR; CDR2 reads FQNEAQ (reference sequence). CDR3 DNA: TGTGCCAGCAGCTTGGGGCCAAGGGTGGAGGAGACCCAGTACTTC. Translating gives CASSLGPRVEETQYF. Looking up the rest from reference TRBV7-9 and TRBJ2-5 gives the full variable domain: DTGVSQNPRHKITKRGQNVTFRCDPISEHNRLYWYRQTLGQGPEFLTYFQNEAQLEKSRLLSDRFSAERPKGSFSTLEIQRTEQGDSAMYLCASSLGPRVEETQYFGPGTRLLVL.

Regarding this clonotype: One end of the junction is discordant with germline, which a read error may explain. This chain links TRBV12-3 or TRBV12-4 with TRBJ2-3, with 7 nucleotides matching TRBD2. CDR3 length: 13 residues. CDR3 sequence reads: CASGNSGGDAQYF. CDR3 nucleotide sequence: TGTGCCAGCGGGAACTCGGGGGGAGATGCGCAGTATTTT.

J is TRBJ2-1 and V is TRBV12-3 or TRBV12-4, with D uncertain. Trimming shortened V by 2 bases and J by 10 bases, and 12 bases separated the two germline ends. The CDR3 runs to 13 residues. The CDR3 reads CASSLTQRSEQFF. CDR3 nucleotide sequence: TGTGCCAGCAGTTTAACCCAAAGGTCAGAGCAGTTCTTC.

The sample holds a few counts of this clonotype. The chain combines TRBV5-1 with TRBJ1-2; tentatively, D is TRBD1 (5 bases). V was clipped by 0 bases and J by 4 bases, with 13 bases between them. The CDR3 covers 15 residues. Germline assignment: CDR1 SGHRS and CDR2 YFSETQ. The CDR3 DNA sequence: TGCGCCAGCAGCTTGGTGACGCAGGACATCTATGGCTACACCTTC. Translating gives CASSLVTQDIYGYTF.

A few counts support this clonotype. The chain uses TRBV14 and TRBJ1-1; maybe TRBD1 (5 bases). Germline CDR1 reads SGHDN; CDR2 reads FVKESK. V lost 0 bases to trimming and J lost 6 bases, with 8 bases between them. The CDR3 length is 13 residues. DNA for the CDR3: TGTGCCAGCAGCCAAGATGTAGGGGCTGAAGCTTTCTTT. It encodes CASSQDVGAEAFF.

The chain joins TRBV20-1 to TRBJ2-7, with D hard to call. Per germline, CDR1 DFQATT and CDR2 SNEGSKA (reference sequence). Trimming took 1 base from V and 5 from J, leaving 18 bases between them. The CDR3 has 15 amino acids. The CDR3 loop is CSARVNLVVIHEQYF. The CDR3 region has the DNA TGCAGTGCTAGAGTTAATCTAGTCGTCATTCACGAGCAGTACTTC.

This clonotype appeared a few times. The J gene is TRBJ2-5, the V gene TRBV5-6; D is uncertain. The V end lost 2 bases, the J end lost 2 bases, and 10 bases lay between the germline ends. Germline values: CDR1 SGHDT, CDR2 YYEEEE. The CDR3 is made up of 14 amino acids. The CDR3 protein is CASSLSDQQETQYF. In DNA, the CDR3 is TGTGCCAGCAGCTTATCAGACCAACAAGAGACCCAGTACTTC.

V gene TRBV5-1 combines with J gene TRBJ2-7; weak D call: TRBD2 (7 bases). The CDR3 extends over 16 amino acids. V was pared by 6 bases and J by 5 bases, with 24 bases between. CDR1 and CDR2 from the germline V gene are SGHRS and YFSETQ. The CDR3 loop reads CASTPRGRGAFDEQYF. The CDR3 DNA follows: TGCGCCAGCACTCCCCGTGGACGGGGGGCGTTCGACGAGCAGTACTTC.

In this sample, this clonotype turned up a few times. The CDR3, as DNA: TGCAGCGTGGCCAAAAGTGGCTATGGCTACACCTTC. Protein: CSVAKSGYGYTF. The rearrangement uses TRBV29-1 and TRBJ1-2; D not certain. V lost 6 bases to trimming and J lost 4 bases, with 12 bases between them. CDR1 SQVTM and CDR2 ANQGSEA come from the germline V gene. This CDR3 region has 12 residues.

There are a few counts of this clonotype. The J gene is TRBJ2-3, the V gene TRBV5-1; 14 bases line up with TRBD2. In germline, CDR1 is SGHRS, CDR2 YFSETQ. The trim removed 9 bases at V and 6 bases at J, leaving 6 bases unmatched. The CDR3 is 14 amino acids. The CDR3 is CATRTSGGRDTQYF. CDR3 nucleotide sequence: TGCGCCACCCGGACTAGCGGGGGGCGTGATACGCAGTATTTT.